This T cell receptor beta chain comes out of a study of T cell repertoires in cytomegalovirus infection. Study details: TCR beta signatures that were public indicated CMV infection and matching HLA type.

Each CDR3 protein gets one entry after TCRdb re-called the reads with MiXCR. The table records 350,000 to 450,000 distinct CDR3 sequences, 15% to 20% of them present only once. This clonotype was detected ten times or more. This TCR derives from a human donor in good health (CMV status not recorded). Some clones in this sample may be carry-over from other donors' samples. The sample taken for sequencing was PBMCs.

The DNA of the CDR3 is TGTGCTAGTGGCCCTTTTGAGGGGAGGGCTGAAGCTTTCTTT. It translates to CASGPFEGRAEAFF. The chain employs TRBV12-5 and TRBJ1-1, with D possibly being TRBD1 (5 bases). The germline CDR1 and CDR2 sequences are LGHNT and FRNRAP. V was trimmed by 6 bases and J by 6 bases, leaving 17 bases between them. The CDR3 runs 14 residues.